These T cell receptor beta chains were read from a single sample in a study of CD8 T cells in ankylosing spondylitis. TCRdb passed the 5' RACE reads through MiXCR, listing each CDR3 protein once. The repertoire includes 200,000 to 300,000 distinct CDR3 sequences, roughly a quarter of them detected once, and approximately 0.61% sits in the top ten. The sample was blood, either unsorted or a sorted T cell fraction (not recorded which). The receptors originated from a male donor with ankylosing spondylitis or in good health (not recorded which). Both conserved end residues are part of each CDR3. The order of the fields is D gene, J gene, V gene, clone size, CDR3 length, CDR3 protein, CDR3 DNA. The D gene is left open where the match is weak. Some rows mark clone size as missing; the rest say once, few, many or name a class of expanded clone.

>-|TRBJ2-5|TRBV5-1|many|13
CASSLTGLETQYF
TGCGCCAGCAGCTTGACCGGGCTTGAGACCCAGTACTTC
>-|TRBJ2-3|TRBV6-1|few|15
CASSPTATSTDTQYF
TGTGCCAGCAGTCCGACTGCGACCAGCACAGATACGCAGTATTTT
>-|TRBJ2-5|TRBV6-5|few|14
CASSYLRGGETQYF
TGTGCCAGCAGCTACCTACGAGGTGGGGAGACCCAGTACTTC
>TRBD1|TRBJ2-2|TRBV14|few|15
CAPTPRTGRTGELFF
TGTGCCCCAACCCCCCGGACAGGGCGAACCGGGGAGCTGTTTTTT
>TRBD1|TRBJ2-2|TRBV10-3|few|15
CAISERQGRSGELFF
TGTGCCATCAGTGAAAGACAGGGTCGATCCGGGGAGCTGTTTTTT
>TRBD2|TRBJ2-1|TRBV24-1|-|16
CATSDSSGGIDNEQFF
TGTGCCACCAGTGATTCGAGCGGGGGAATAGACAATGAGCAGTTCTTC
>TRBD1|TRBJ1-4|TRBV7-9|few|15
CASSFDSQGVGKLFF
TGTGCCAGCAGCTTCGACAGCCAGGGGGTCGGAAAACTGTTTTTT
>TRBD2|TRBJ2-1|TRBV27|-|14
CASSAGGSYNEQFF
TGTGCCAGCAGTGCCGGGGGGTCCTACAATGAGCAGTTCTTC
>TRBD2|TRBJ2-7|TRBV7-9|many|14
CASSLLSTGGEQYF
TGTGCCAGCAGCTTGCTTTCCACGGGAGGGGAGCAGTACTTC
>-|TRBJ2-3|TRBV20-1|many|14
CSASGGADRHTQYF
TGCAGTGCCAGTGGGGGGGCCGATAGGCATACGCAGTATTTT
>TRBD1|TRBJ2-5|TRBV20-1|few|13
CSATTRGLETQYF
TGCAGTGCAACTACCAGGGGGCTGGAGACCCAGTACTTC
>-|TRBJ2-1|TRBV10-3|few|15
CAISDGGGVLDEQFF
TGTGCCATCAGTGATGGAGGTGGCGTTCTGGATGAGCAGTTCTTC
>-|TRBJ1-1|TRBV25-1|many|12
CASSEGTWEAFF
TGTGCCAGCAGTGAAGGGACCTGGGAAGCTTTCTTT
>TRBD2|TRBJ2-5|TRBV20-1|many|15
CSAPLAGGIQETQYF
TGCAGTGCTCCGCTAGCGGGGGGGATCCAAGAGACCCAGTACTTC
>-|TRBJ2-7|TRBV20-1|few|16
CSARDRRGHQLYEQYF
TGCAGTGCTAGAGATCGTAGGGGACACCAGCTCTACGAGCAGTACTTC
>-|TRBJ1-1|TRBV29-1|many|11
CSVVTGTEAFF
TGCAGCGTGGTTACGGGCACTGAAGCTTTCTTT
>-|TRBJ2-5|TRBV11-1|many|17
CASSLGVHTPYQETQYF
TGTGCCAGCAGCTTGGGGGTGCACACCCCGTACCAAGAGACCCAGTACTTC
>-|TRBJ2-7|TRBV4-1|many|14
CASSQAGQRDEQYF
TGCGCCAGCAGCCAGGCGGGACAGAGGGACGAGCAGTACTTC